Below are 15 T cell receptor beta chains sequenced from a single sample in a study of cytomegalovirus exposure and HLA in healthy donors (dated by TCRdb to about 2017). Receptor amplification or capture employed the immunoSEQ multiplex PCR assay. For the multiplex PCR, a mixture combining 60 forward primers for TCR Vbeta segments and 13 reverse primers for TCR Jbeta segments was used. TCRdb limited this immuneACCESS table to in-frame rearrangements with V and J called. A share of clones is missing; checked studies link under half to unresolved V genes, and the rest is unexplained. Within this sample are 100,000 to 150,000 clones, with around 80% of them counted one time only. The ten largest clones capture 1.1% of the sample. The sequencing input was PBMCs. The origin of the receptors is a woman aged 25 to 39 in good health and CMV-seronegative.

The CDR3 region is CASSFGGGTGYEQYF. The CDR3, as DNA: TGTGCCAGCAGCTTTGGGGGGGGAACAGGTTACGAGCAGTACTTC. V usage is TRBV7-8 and J usage is TRBJ2-7; 7 bases agree with TRBD2. The CDR3 runs to 15 residues. The junction had 9 bases not matched to a gene; V was cut back by 3 bases and J by 4 bases. The germline V gene encodes CDR1 SGHVS and CDR2 FQNEAQ.

This clone showed up just a few times. The chain joins TRBV5-5 to TRBJ2-2; 11 bases match TRBD1. Germline CDR1 and CDR2: SGHKS and YYEKEE (reference sequence). The CDR3 has 16 amino acids. V gave up 3 bases and J gave up 6 bases; unmatched junction bases: 7. In DNA, the CDR3 is TGTGCCAGCAGCTACCGGACAGGGGGCGGCGCCGGGGAGCTGTTTTTT. Its protein product is CASSYRTGGGAGELFF.

The chain uses TRBV6-5 and TRBJ2-3; D ambiguous. With 4 bases removed from V and 8 bases from J, the gap between germline ends came to 10 bases. Germline-derived CDR1 and CDR2 are MNHEY and SVGAGI. The CDR3 covers 12 residues. CDR3 in amino acids: CASSSMVGTQYF. The CDR3 DNA is TGTGCCAGCAGTTCTATGGTTGGTACGCAGTATTTT.

A single count supports this clone. V is TRBV2 and J is TRBJ1-2, with a weak D call TRBD1 (6 bases). The CDR3 spans 11 residues. From germline, CDR1 is SNHLY and CDR2 FYNNEI. The V end was cut by 8 bases, the J end by 7 bases, with 11 bases between. The CDR3 is CASRYRVGYTF. As DNA, the CDR3 is TGTGCCAGCCGTTACAGGGTTGGCTACACCTTC. The full variable domain, rest sourced from reference TRBV2 and TRBJ1-2, is EPEVTQTPSHQVTQMGQEVILRCVPISNHLYFYWYRQILGQKVEFLVSFYNNEISEKSEIFDDQFSVERPDGSNFTLKIRSTKLEDSAMYFCASRYRVGYTFGSGTRLTVV.

V gene TRBV18 combines with J gene TRBJ2-7; the D gene is possibly TRBD1 (5 bases). The length of the CDR3 is 15 residues. CDR1 is KGHSH and CDR2 is LQKENI in the germline V gene. Trimming cost V 1 base and J 4 bases, with 14 bases left between them. CDR3 sequence reads: CASSPQGREVYEQYF. The CDR3 DNA reads TGTGCCAGCTCACCACAGGGCAGGGAAGTTTACGAGCAGTACTTC. Complete variable domain (other parts from reference TRBV18 and TRBJ2-7): NAGVMQNPRHLVRRRGQEARLRCSPMKGHSHVYWYRQLPEEGLKFMVYLQKENIIDESGMPKERFSAEFPKEGPSILRIQQVVRGDSAAYFCASSPQGREVYEQYFGPGTRLTVT.

The chain joins TRBV7-8 to TRBJ1-1; tentatively, D is TRBD1 (5 bases). V gave up 1 base and J gave up 6 bases, with 15 bases separating them. The CDR3 extends over 15 amino acids. Germline V gene lookup returns CDR1 SGHVS and CDR2 FQNEAQ. The CDR3 sequence: CASSLDGRVSAEAFF. CDR3 coding DNA: TGTGCCAGCAGCTTAGATGGCAGGGTATCGGCTGAAGCTTTCTTT.

About this clone: The junction differs from germline at one of its ends, possibly a read error. The rearrangement joins TRBV5-5 to TRBJ2-3; 9 bases match TRBD2. Per germline, CDR1 SGHKS and CDR2 YYEKEE (reference sequence). This CDR3 is 16 amino acids long. The CDR3 DNA reads as TGTGCCAGCAGCCCCACACCAGCGGGAGGCACAGATGCGCAGTATTTT. Its translation: CASSPTPAGGTDAQYF.

The chain recombines TRBV7-2 with TRBJ2-7; 7 nucleotides line up with TRBD2. V lost 4 bases and J lost 6; bases outside the gene matches: 6. The CDR3 loop spans 13 amino acids. Germline V gene lookup returns CDR1 SGHTA and CDR2 FQGNSA. The CDR3, as DNA: TGTGCCAGCAGCTGGGGACCGGGGGGCGAGCAGTACTTC. Protein sequence: CASSWGPGGEQYF. Supplemented by reference TRBV7-2 and TRBJ2-7, the full variable domain reads GAGVSQSPSNKVTEKGKDVELRCDPISGHTALYWYRQSLGQGLEFLIYFQGNSAPDKSGLPSDRFSAERTGGSVSTLTIQRTQQEDSAVYLCASSWGPGGEQYFGPGTRLTVT.

The chain combines TRBV5-6 with TRBJ2-3; 9 bases match TRBD2. Trimming removed 4 bases from V and 13 bases from J; junction bases left unmatched: 10. There are 13 residues in the CDR3. Germline CDR1 is SGHDT and CDR2 is YYEEEE. DNA of the CDR3: TGTGCCAGCAGCCAAGTGCGAGCGGGGGGCAAGTATTTT. It codes for CASSQVRAGGKYF.

This chain connects TRBV6-1 to TRBJ2-7; perhaps TRBD2 as D (6 bases). V was shortened by 4 bases and J by 9 bases, with 13 bases between the two germline ends. Germline loops: CDR1 MNHNS, CDR2 SASEGT. The CDR3 has 12 residues. The CDR3 here is CASSADMGGQYF. CDR3 in DNA: TGTGCCAGCAGTGCGGACATGGGAGGGCAGTACTTC.

The J gene is TRBJ2-2, the V gene TRBV7-9; no clear D. Trimming took off 5 bases at V and 5 bases at J, with 3 bases between the two ends. The CDR3 runs to 11 residues. Germline assignment: CDR1 SEHNR and CDR2 FQNEAQ (reference sequence). The CDR3: CASSLTGELFF. The CDR3 DNA reads TGTGCCAGCAGCCTTACCGGGGAGCTGTTTTTT.

This clone has a handful of counts. The chain joins TRBV7-8 to TRBJ2-7; no clear D. With 3 bases removed from V and 3 bases from J, the gap between germline ends came to 9 bases. The CDR3 spans 13 residues. CDR1 is SGHVS and CDR2 is FQNEAQ in the germline V gene. The CDR3 sequence is CASSFGRNYEQYF. The CDR3 nucleotides read TGTGCCAGCAGCTTTGGCAGAAACTACGAGCAGTACTTC.

This clone was detected a few times. The sample contains more than one DNA sequence encoding this CDR3. The rearrangement joins TRBV9 to TRBJ2-3, with TRBD2 matching 8 bases. V lost 0 bases, J lost 5 bases, and 8 bases stayed unmatched. CDR3 length: 16 amino acids. The germline gives CDR1 SGDLS, CDR2 YYNGEE. Here the CDR3 reads CASSVEDGRVRDTQYF. CDR3 DNA sequence: TGTGCCAGCAGCGTAGAAGACGGGAGGGTAAGAGATACGCAGTATTTT. Based on the CDR3 plus reference TRBV9 and TRBJ2-3, the full variable domain is DSGVTQTPKHLITATGQRVTLRCSPRSGDLSVYWYQQSLDQGLQFLIQYYNGEERAKGNILERFSAQQFPDLHSELNLSSLELGDSALYFCASSVEDGRVRDTQYFGPGTRLTVL.

This chain uses TRBV7-2 with TRBJ2-7; TRBD2 agrees at 9 bases. The CDR3 spans 18 residues. CDR1 SGHTA and CDR2 FQGNSA come from the germline V gene. The V and J ends lost 0 bases and 1 base, in that order; junction bases with no gene match: 10. As DNA, the CDR3 is TGTGCCAGCAGCTTAGCTGAAGCGGGAGGTCCCTTTTCCTACGAGCAGTACTTC. Its translation: CASSLAEAGGPFSYEQYF.

In regard to this clone: Other DNA sequences in this sample translate to the same CDR3. CDR3 protein: CASSDPSSYEQYF. The CDR3 coding sequence is TGTGCCAGCAGTGATCCGAGCTCCTACGAGCAGTACTTC. The chain couples TRBV6-1 to TRBJ2-7; D is unclear. V lost 3 bases, J lost 0 bases, and 6 bases lay in between. The CDR3 consists of 13 residues. The germline gives CDR1 MNHNS, CDR2 SASEGT.